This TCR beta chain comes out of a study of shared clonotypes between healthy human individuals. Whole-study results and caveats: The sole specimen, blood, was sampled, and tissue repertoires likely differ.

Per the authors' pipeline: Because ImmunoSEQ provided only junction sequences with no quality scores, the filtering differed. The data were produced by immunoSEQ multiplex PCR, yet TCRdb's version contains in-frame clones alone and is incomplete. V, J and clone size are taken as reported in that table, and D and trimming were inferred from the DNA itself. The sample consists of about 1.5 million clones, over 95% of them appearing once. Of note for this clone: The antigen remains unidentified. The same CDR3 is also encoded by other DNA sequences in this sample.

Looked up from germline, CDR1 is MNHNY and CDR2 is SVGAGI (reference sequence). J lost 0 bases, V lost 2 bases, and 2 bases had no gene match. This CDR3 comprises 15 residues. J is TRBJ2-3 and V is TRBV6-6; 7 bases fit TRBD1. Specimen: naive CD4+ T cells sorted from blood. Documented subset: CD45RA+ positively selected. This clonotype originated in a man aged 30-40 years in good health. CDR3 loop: CASSYPTGSTDTQYF. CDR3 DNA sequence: TGTGCCAGCAGTTACCCGACAGGGAGCACAGATACGCAGTATTTT.